This T cell receptor beta chain was recorded in a study of OX40 agonist ivuxolimab in advanced cancers. On the study more broadly: It was ivuxolimab, an agonistic anti-OX40 (CD134) antibody, that patients were treated with. Enrollees could have had prior anti-PD-1, anti-PD-L1 or anti-CTLA-4 therapy, which about 40% had received.

V was clipped by 2 bases and J by 2 bases; unmatched bases: 3. CDR1 is MNHEY, CDR2 SVGAGI, per germline. This CDR3 has 15 amino acids. A remark on this clone: As yet, its antigen is unknown.

The assay was immunoSEQ multiplex PCR, and TCRdb's table has in-frame clones only and misses some. The sample has 65,000 to 70,000 clones, 75% to 80% seen once. General study results and limits: Clonal expansion was seen in CD4+ and CD8+ blood T cells by week 6 at 0.1 to 3.0 mg/kg. On average, CD8+ T cells had more expanded clones than CD4+.

The sequence derives from an adult with an advanced solid tumor such as melanoma, head and neck, liver or kidney cancer. Specimen: CD4+ or CD8+ T cells sorted from blood, collected in a trial of the OX40 agonist ivuxolimab. The V gene is TRBV6-5, the J gene TRBJ1-3, with TRBD1 matching over 7 bases. This CDR3 reads CASSYRQGAGNTIYF. As DNA, the CDR3 is TGTGCCAGCAGTTACCGGCAGGGGGCTGGAAACACCATATATTTT.